The rows below give T cell receptor beta chains drawn from one sample of a study of patients and donors after allogeneic stem cell transplantation. Via MiXCR, TCRdb re-called the RT-PCR reads, giving one row per CDR3 protein. The sample yields 9,000 to 10,000 distinct CDR3 sequences, 5.9% seen once. Sequenced sample: blood, either unsorted or a sorted T cell fraction (not recorded which). The source is a human donor who was either an allogeneic HSCT recipient or a stem cell or donor lymphocyte infusion donor (not recorded which). It is not recorded whose cells these are; they may come from a transplant donor. Both conserved end residues are part of each CDR3. D genes are given only for firm matches. Size tells how often a clone was seen (once, few, many) or the class of an expanded clone, and some rows leave it out.

CASSRASNYGYTF TGTGCCAGCAGTCGGGCATCTAACTATGGCTACACCTTC - TRBV28 many TRBJ1-2
CASSSIITGLNTGELFF TGTGCCAGCAGTTCAATCATCACGGGACTTAACACCGGGGAGCTGTTTTTT - TRBV6-2/TRBV6-3 many TRBJ2-2
CASSITGSPQHF TGTGCCAGCAGCATAACGGGGTCTCCCCAGCATTTT - TRBV7-2 - TRBJ1-5
CSAFEGGLNIQYF TGCAGTGCGTTTGAGGGGGGATTGAACATTCAGTACTTC - TRBV20-1 many TRBJ2-4
CASKGAFYEQYF TGTGCCAGCAAGGGAGCTTTTTACGAGCAGTACTTC - TRBV28 - TRBJ2-7
CASSLTGTGVRSSYGYTF TGCGCCAGCAGCTTAACCGGGACAGGGGTAAGAAGCAGCTACGGCTACACCTTC TRBD1 TRBV5-1 medium-sized TRBJ1-2
CASSRSGSSAGELFF TGTGCCAGCTCACGGAGCGGGAGCTCCGCCGGGGAGCTGTTTTTT TRBD2 TRBV18 - TRBJ2-2
CSVVPGKGGYTF TGCAGCGTTGTACCGGGGAAGGGTGGCTACACCTTC - TRBV29-1 many TRBJ1-2
CASSSVAGVGNEQFF TGTGCCAGCAGCTCGGTAGCGGGAGTGGGGAATGAGCAGTTCTTC TRBD2 TRBV7-2 few TRBJ2-1
CAISRLFSSGRATDTQYF TGTGCCATCAGCCGACTTTTTTCTAGCGGGAGGGCCACAGATACGCAGTATTTT TRBD2 TRBV10-3 - TRBJ2-3
CSARRSSGYNEQFF TGCAGTGCTAGAAGGTCTAGCGGATACAATGAGCAGTTCTTC TRBD2 TRBV20-1 - TRBJ2-1
CASSHRSGGGFYEQYF TGTGCCAGCAGCCATCGAAGCGGCGGGGGCTTCTACGAGCAGTACTTC - TRBV3-1 many TRBJ2-7
CASSAGPYSGANVLTF TGCGCCAGCAGCGCGGGACCCTACTCTGGGGCCAACGTCCTGACTTTC - TRBV5-1 - TRBJ2-6
CASRGTGVNTEAFF TGTGCCAGCAGGGGGACAGGAGTTAACACTGAAGCTTTCTTT TRBD1 TRBV2 many TRBJ1-1
CSADRGLGTEAFF TGCAGTGCGGACAGGGGGCTGGGTACTGAAGCTTTCTTT TRBD1 TRBV20-1 medium-sized TRBJ1-1
CSAAPTSLYNEQFF TGCAGTGCTGCACCGACTAGCCTATACAATGAGCAGTTCTTC TRBD2 TRBV20-1 many TRBJ2-1
CASSPRFEPTDTQYF TGTGCCAGCTCACCACGGTTTGAACCCACAGATACGCAGTATTTT - TRBV18 - TRBJ2-3
CASSWGLSGANVLTF TGTGCCAGCAGCTGGGGGTTATCTGGGGCCAACGTCCTGACTTTC - TRBV5-6 few TRBJ2-6
CASSHPGLAAPINTGELFF TGTGCCAGCAGCCATCCGGGACTAGCGGCTCCCATTAACACCGGGGAGCTGTTTTTT TRBD2 TRBV3-1 many TRBJ2-2
CASRRSGDSVGGYTF TGTGCCAGCAGACGGAGCGGGGACAGCGTCGGGGGCTACACCTTC TRBD1 TRBV11-2 many TRBJ1-2
CASSQARGLADLETQYF TGTGCCAGCAGCCAAGCCCGGGGACTAGCGGATCTGGAGACCCAGTACTTC TRBD2 TRBV4-2 many TRBJ2-5
CASSLATHTDTQYF TGTGCCAGCAGCTTGGCCACCCACACAGATACGCAGTATTTT - TRBV7-2 - TRBJ2-3
CASGRDYGYTF TGTGCCAGCGGGAGGGACTATGGCTACACCTTC - TRBV6-1 many TRBJ1-2
CASSVRGPNTGELFF TGTGCCAGCAGCGTAAGAGGCCCGAACACCGGGGAGCTGTTTTTT - TRBV9 many TRBJ2-2
CASTKQVTNTEAFF TGTGCCAGCACCAAACAGGTAACGAACACTGAAGCTTTCTTT - TRBV12-3/TRBV12-4 large TRBJ1-1
CASSPPGTQETQYF TGTGCCAGCTCACCCCCGGGAACCCAAGAGACCCAGTACTTC - TRBV18 - TRBJ2-5
CASSLQGFGTEAFF TGCGCCAGCAGCCTACAGGGATTCGGCACTGAAGCTTTCTTT - TRBV5-1 many TRBJ1-1
CASSEWSQNTEAFF TGTGCCAGCAGTGAATGGAGTCAGAACACTGAAGCTTTCTTT - TRBV2 many TRBJ1-1
CSASSASGSLNEQFF TGCAGTGCTAGTAGCGCAAGCGGGAGTCTAAATGAGCAGTTCTTC TRBD2 TRBV20-1 - TRBJ2-1
CASRAASGTEDTQYF TGTGCCAGCAGGGCCGCTAGCGGGACCGAAGATACGCAGTATTTT TRBD2 TRBV9 many TRBJ2-3
CASSLDREYEQYF TGTGCCAGTAGTTTGGACAGGGAATACGAGCAGTACTTC TRBD1 TRBV19 - TRBJ2-7
CASTDWGRHNSPLHF TGTGCCAGCACCGACTGGGGACGTCATAATTCACCCCTCCACTTT - TRBV6-2/TRBV6-3 many TRBJ1-6
CASSSSSGGRFYNEQFF TGTGCCAGCAGTTCCTCGTCCGGCGGGAGATTTTACAATGAGCAGTTCTTC TRBD2 TRBV7-2 many TRBJ2-1
CATSEGGPEQFF TGTGCCACCAGTGAGGGCGGCCCTGAGCAGTTCTTC - TRBV24-1 few TRBJ2-1
CSGGQRDTEAFF TGCAGCGGTGGACAGAGGGACACTGAAGCTTTCTTT - TRBV29-1 many TRBJ1-1
CASRILGAGGAPYEQYF TGTGCCAGCAGAATACTAGGAGCGGGAGGGGCTCCCTACGAGCAGTACTTC TRBD2 TRBV27 many TRBJ2-7
CASSQNTGELFF TGTGCCAGCAGTCAGAACACCGGGGAGCTGTTTTTT - TRBV28 many TRBJ2-2
CSARNGTSGRARDTQYF TGCAGTGCTAGGAACGGGACTAGCGGGAGGGCCCGAGATACGCAGTATTTT TRBD2 TRBV20-1 - TRBJ2-3
CASSQEGQGYEQYF TGTGCCAGCAGCCAAGAGGGGCAGGGGTACGAGCAGTACTTC - TRBV4-2 - TRBJ2-7
CASSAATGLSGANVLTF TGTGCCAGCAGTGCAGCGACAGGACTCTCTGGGGCCAACGTCCTGACTTTC - TRBV25-1 many TRBJ2-6
CASSLALMGRQPQHF TGTGCCAGCAGCTTAGCGCTCATGGGGCGTCAGCCCCAGCATTTT - TRBV7-2 many TRBJ1-5
CSVVLWAGQETQYF TGCAGCGTTGTGCTCTGGGCAGGTCAAGAGACCCAGTACTTC - TRBV29-1 many TRBJ2-5
CASSPPGSPNTGELFF TGCGCCAGCAGCCCGCCGGGTAGCCCGAACACCGGGGAGCTGTTTTTT - TRBV5-1 many TRBJ2-2
CSARRQGTGELFF TGCAGTGCGAGAAGACAGGGCACCGGGGAGCTGTTTTTT TRBD1 TRBV20-1 many TRBJ2-2
CASSSRTVPEAFF TGTGCCAGCAGCTCTCGGACAGTCCCTGAAGCTTTCTTT - TRBV5-4 few TRBJ1-1
CASRPDRGGLWTEAFF TGTGCCAGCAGACCCGACAGGGGCGGATTGTGGACTGAAGCTTTCTTT TRBD1 TRBV27 medium-sized TRBJ1-1
CASSPAPQSNTEAFF TGTGCCAGCAGTCCAGCACCGCAATCTAACACTGAAGCTTTCTTT - TRBV28 many TRBJ1-1
CASSVSGSWQETQYF TGTGCCAGCAGTGTTAGCGGGAGTTGGCAAGAGACCCAGTACTTC TRBD2 TRBV6-2/TRBV6-3 few TRBJ2-5
CASRAGLARDTQYF TGTGCCAGCAGGGCGGGACTAGCAAGAGATACGCAGTATTTT TRBD2 TRBV7-2 many TRBJ2-3
CSSKLPGLGQETQYF TGCAGTTCTAAATTACCGGGACTGGGACAAGAGACCCAGTACTTC - TRBV20-1 few TRBJ2-5
CASSPWTGERSQYF TGTGCCAGCAGTCCCTGGACAGGGGAAAGGTCCCAGTACTTC TRBD1 TRBV27 many TRBJ2-5
CASSPRRGRQETQYF TGTGCCAGCTCACCACGCCGTGGGAGACAAGAGACCCAGTACTTC - TRBV18 many TRBJ2-5
CASNSADQETQYF TGTGCCAGTAACTCAGCGGACCAAGAGACCCAGTACTTC - TRBV19 medium-sized TRBJ2-5
CATIRSDNEKLFF TGTGCCACCATCCGGTCCGATAATGAAAAACTGTTTTTT - TRBV24-1 many TRBJ1-4
CAWSDQGHWQYF TGTGCCTGGAGTGACCAGGGACATTGGCAGTACTTC - TRBV30 - TRBJ2-7
CASSSQSSYNSPLHF TGTGCCAGCAGCTCGCAAAGCTCCTATAATTCACCCCTCCACTTT - TRBV5-5 many TRBJ1-6
CASSQGTGGGNQPQHF TGTGCCAGCAGCCAAGGGACAGGGGGCGGCAATCAGCCCCAGCATTTT TRBD1 TRBV7-9 many TRBJ1-5
CATSDPTARYGYTF TGTGCCACCAGTGATCCGACAGCGCGCTATGGCTACACCTTC - TRBV24-1 many TRBJ1-2